A single T cell receptor beta chain is shown here with its context. Separate cDNA molecules each had unique molecular identifiers attached to them. TCRdb analysed the 5' RACE reads with MiXCR anew, one entry per CDR3 protein. The data show 53,000 or so distinct CDR3 sequences, with about 7.4% seen just once and 5% to 6.5% held by the top ten. This sample is part of a study of early T cells in non-severe SARS-CoV-2 infection. Deletions cut 3 bases from V and 3 bases from J, with 9 bases between. The CDR3 runs to 14 residues. The material sequenced was whole blood. This chain joins TRBV12-3 or TRBV12-4 and TRBJ1-5; a weak D match, TRBD1 (6 bases). The TCR originated in an adult who was a healthcare worker with PCR-confirmed SARS-CoV-2 infection or an uninfected control (not recorded which). The chain's CDR3 is CASSLQGTNQPQHF. The CDR3 bases are TGTGCCAGCAGTTTGCAGGGGACCAATCAGCCCCAGCATTTT.